The 11 T cell receptor beta chains reported below all come from one sample, sequenced in a study of shared clonotypes between healthy human individuals. TCRdb's table, derived via immunoSEQ multiplex PCR, lists solely in-frame clones and lacks some. The repertoire includes a few hundred thousand clones, approximately 77% of them detected once, and around 12% sits in the top ten. The sequencing input was PBMCs. The source is a woman aged 40 to 50 in good health. Some clones in this sample may be carry-over from other donors' samples.

This sequence joins TRBV6-1 and TRBJ2-7; the D gene is possibly TRBD2 (5 bases). The CDR3 runs 14 residues. V lost 6 bases and J lost 6, with 18 bases in between. Germline loops: CDR1 MNHNS, CDR2 SASEGT. The CDR3 sequence: CASSELVFVGEQYF. DNA for the CDR3: TGTGCCAGCAGCGAACTAGTTTTTGTTGGCGAGCAGTACTTC.

The CDR3 here is CASSGYRATNTEAFF. For the CDR3, the DNA is TGTGCCAGCAGCGGCTACCGGGCTACGAACACTGAAGCTTTCTTT. The chain is built from TRBV11-2 and TRBJ1-1; no reliable D call. Trimming removed 5 bases at V and 1 base at J, with 14 bases between. The CDR3 covers 15 residues. CDR1 and CDR2 (germline): SGHAT, FQNNGV.

The gene calls are TRBV28 and TRBJ2-7; D uncertain. V lost 0 bases and J 1 base, leaving 10 bases between the germline ends. CDR1 and CDR2 from the germline V gene are MDHEN and SYDVKM. The CDR3 totals 15 residues. The CDR3 region is CASSLWDAGSYEQYF. In DNA form, the CDR3 reads TGTGCCAGCAGTTTATGGGACGCCGGATCCTACGAGCAGTACTTC.

Comment on this clone: With only one base between it and a far larger clone, this is likely a read error. The rearrangement joins TRBV27 to TRBJ2-2; D is perhaps TRBD2 (5 bases). Germline CDR1 and CDR2: MNHEY and SMNVEV (reference sequence). CDR3 size: 13 residues. V was clipped by 7 bases and J by 0 bases, with 6 bases between them. CDR3 DNA sequence: TGTGCCAGCAAGGACTCGAACACCGGGGAGCTGTTTTTT. Its translation: CASKDSNTGELFF.

J is TRBJ2-7 and V is TRBV5-6; 7 positions match TRBD2. J was trimmed by 2 bases and V by 2 bases; bases with no gene match: 4. Germline V gene data show CDR1 as SGHDT and CDR2 as YYEEEE. CDR3 length: 14 amino acids. The CDR3 here is CASSFSGRAYEQYF. The CDR3 coding sequence is TGTGCCAGCAGCTTTTCTGGGAGGGCCTACGAGCAGTACTTC.

CDR3 coding DNA: TGCAGCGTGACTCGACCGGGTTCCTACGAGCAGTACTTC. Translating gives CSVTRPGSYEQYF. The rearrangement uses TRBV29-1 and TRBJ2-7; D call uncertain. This CDR3 contains 13 residues. Germline V gives CDR1 SQVTM, CDR2 ANQGSEA. V gave up 6 bases and J gave up 1 base, with 13 bases separating them.

V is TRBV7-9 and J is TRBJ2-4; 11 nucleotides match TRBD2. Germline loops: CDR1 SEHNR, CDR2 FQNEAQ (reference sequence). This CDR3 region has 19 residues. After removal of 6 bases from V and 0 bases from J, the junction contained 13 bases not matched to a gene. CDR3 loop: CASRLAGETSLLAKNIQYF. The CDR3 DNA follows: TGTGCCAGCAGACTAGCGGGAGAGACCAGCCTTTTAGCCAAAAACATTCAGTACTTC.

This sequence joins TRBV6-4 and TRBJ2-3, with 10 nucleotides matching TRBD1. V was pared by 3 bases and J by 11 bases, with 5 bases of the junction left unmatched. Germline V CDR1 and CDR2: MRHNA, SNTAGT. The CDR3 runs to 13 residues. The CDR3 nucleotides read TGTGCCAGCAGTGAAGGGGACAGGGGTCGGCAGTATTTT. Translation gives CASSEGDRGRQYF.

The chain couples TRBV7-8 to TRBJ2-7, with 7 bases aligning to TRBD2. The CDR3 runs 12 residues. CDR1 SGHVS and CDR2 FQNEAQ come from the germline V gene. The junction had 7 bases not matched to a gene; V was cut back by 7 bases and J by 7 bases. The CDR3 DNA reads TGTGCCAGCAATAGCGGGTGGGGTGAGCAGTACTTC. Encoded protein: CASNSGWGEQYF.

This clone was detected a few times. This chain uses TRBV30 with TRBJ1-5; no clear D. Germline-derived CDR1 and CDR2 are GTSNPN and SVGIG (reference sequence). Trimming stripped 0 bases from V and 6 bases from J, with 12 bases between. This CDR3 has 14 residues. Here the CDR3 reads CAWSVPRGAQPQHF. The DNA of the CDR3 is TGTGCCTGGAGTGTCCCCAGAGGAGCTCAGCCCCAGCATTTT. Based on the CDR3 plus reference TRBV30 and TRBJ1-5, the full variable domain is SQTIHQWPATLVQPVGSPLSLECTVEGTSNPNLYWYRQAAGRGLQLLFYSVGIGQISSEVPQNLSASRPQDRQFILSSKKLLLSDSGFYLCAWSVPRGAQPQHFGDGTRLSIL.

V and J are TRBV5-1 and TRBJ2-3; tentative D call: TRBD1 (6 bases). Trimming shortened V by 0 bases and J by 1 base, and 12 bases separated the two germline ends. The CDR3 totals 16 residues. Looked up from germline, CDR1 is SGHRS and CDR2 is YFSETQ. CDR3 region: CASSLAPWTGTDTQYF. CDR3 sequence (DNA): TGCGCCAGCAGCTTGGCCCCTTGGACAGGCACAGATACGCAGTATTTT.